This T cell receptor beta chain appears in the sequencing data of a study of CD4 and CD8 cells across lung adenocarcinoma regions. This CDR3 region has 15 residues. V shed 0 bases and J 0 bases; nucleotides not matched to a gene: 0. CDR1 and CDR2 from the germline V gene are MNHEY and SVGAGI. A single record per CDR3 protein comes from TCRdb applying MiXCR to the PCR reads. The table lists more than 4,000 distinct CDR3 sequences, just over 45% of them singletons, with approximately 14% in the top ten. Localized lung adenocarcinoma, a non-small cell lung cancer, affected the donors. In this sample, this clonotype is medium-sized.

The sequencing input was CD4+ T cells from the margin of a lung tumor. The rearrangement links TRBV6-5 to TRBJ2-7; TRBD2 agrees at 9 bases. The TCR comes from a female donor with lung adenocarcinoma. The CD4 and CD8 labels of this study may be unreliable. The CDR3 reads CASSYSSGSSYEQYF. The DNA for the CDR3 is TGTGCCAGCAGTTACTCTAGCGGGAGCTCCTACGAGCAGTACTTC.